Shown below are 7 T cell receptor beta chains from a single sample sequenced in a study of T cell repertoires in cytomegalovirus infection. For these TCRs, the target antigens are not known. MiXCR, run by TCRdb on the reads, gives a single entry per CDR3 protein. The sample lists around 710,000 distinct CDR3 sequences, 25% to 30% occurring once. The specimen was cultured CD8+ T cells from PBMCs, collected from culture after CMV antigen stimulation. The receptors derive from a human donor in good health (CMV status not recorded). Some clones in this sample may be carry-over from other donors' samples.

This clonotype was found a few times. The rearrangement links TRBV27 to TRBJ2-7, with a possible D match to TRBD2 (5 bases). The germline V gene has CDR1 MNHEY and CDR2 SMNVEV (reference sequence). The length of the CDR3 is 13 residues. The ends were cut back, 5 bases at V and 7 bases at J, with 15 bases in the middle. Written as DNA, the CDR3 is TGTGCCAGCAGTCGGAGCGGCTTTGGGGAGCAGTACGTC. This gives the protein CASSRSGFGEQYV.

This clonotype was seen many times. The V and J genes are TRBV7-6 and TRBJ2-5; no reliable D call. With 5 bases removed from V and 6 bases from J, the gap between germline ends came to 16 bases. Germline V gene sequence: CDR1 SGHVS, CDR2 FNYEAQ. The length of the CDR3 is 14 residues. CDR3 protein: CASSPRALEKTQYF. For the CDR3, the DNA is TGTGCCAGCAGCCCCCGGGCCCTTGAGAAGACCCAGTACTTC.

V gene TRBV6-1 combines with J gene TRBJ1-5; 8 nucleotides align to TRBD1. The germline V gene has CDR1 MNHNS and CDR2 SASEGT. Unmatched junction bases numbered 3, after V lost 1 base and J lost 7 bases. This CDR3 has 14 amino acids. In DNA, the CDR3 is TGTGCCAGCAGTGAAGGGACAGGGTTGCAGCCCCAGCATTTT. Translating it yields CASSEGTGLQPQHF.

This clonotype was found many times. This sequence joins TRBV7-6 and TRBJ2-5, with D perhaps matching TRBD1 or TRBD2 (5 bases each). Germline assignment: CDR1 SGHVS and CDR2 FNYEAQ. V was shortened by 1 base and J by 5 bases, with 11 bases between the two germline ends. This CDR3 is built from 14 residues. CDR3 sequence (DNA): TGTGCCAGCAGCTTAGGCAACAGGAGGGAGACCCAGTACTTC. It yields the protein CASSLGNRRETQYF.

The rearrangement uses TRBV6-2 or TRBV6-3 and TRBJ1-1, with 7 bases aligning to TRBD1. The junction had 8 bases not matched to a gene; V was cut back by 6 bases and J by 4 bases. Germline values: CDR1 MNHEY, CDR2 SVGEGT. This CDR3 comprises 14 residues. For the CDR3, the DNA is TGTGCCAGCAGACACAGGGGAGTGGGCACTGAAGCTTTCTTT. Its translation is CASRHRGVGTEAFF.

This clonotype showed up many times. The V gene is TRBV7-9, the J gene TRBJ2-7; D is uncertain. Trimming removed 7 bases from V and 0 bases from J, with 10 bases in between. From germline, CDR1 is SEHNR and CDR2 FQNEAQ (reference sequence). This CDR3 has 13 residues. CDR3 sequence (DNA): TGTGCCAGCACCCCAGGAGACTCCTACGAGCAGTACTTC. Translation: CASTPGDSYEQYF.

This clonotype was seen a few times. V usage is TRBV12-3 or TRBV12-4 and J usage is TRBJ1-2; weak D call: TRBD1 (5 bases). The V gene lost 0 bases and the J gene lost 3 bases, with 17 bases spanning the gap. The CDR3 consists of 17 residues. This chain's CDR3 is CASSLARAGQVDYGYTF. CDR3 DNA sequence: TGTGCCAGCAGTTTAGCGAGGGCAGGGCAAGTCGACTATGGCTACACCTTC.